One sample yielded the 21 T cell receptor beta chains listed below, sequenced in a study of T cells in Graves' hyperthyroidism and ophthalmopathy. The TCR beta CDR3 regions underwent amplification using RNA transcripts as the source. During a first-round RT-PCR of the TCR CDR3, the HTBI primer set was used. TCRdb re-analysed the multiplex PCR reads in MiXCR, keeping a single row per CDR3 protein. The sample holds fewer than 250,000 distinct CDR3 sequences; about 25% are singletons and the top ten take approximately 35%. The sequencing sample was made of blood. These receptors were taken from a middle-aged woman with Graves' ophthalmopathy.

This clonotype was observed a single time. One end of the junction fails to match germline, which may point to a read error. The chain couples TRBV28 to TRBJ1-5; the D is unclear. Germline V gene data show CDR1 as MDHEN and CDR2 as SYDVKM. CDR3 length: 13 amino acids. The CDR3 here is CASKVMINQPQLF. Written as DNA, the CDR3 is TGTGCCAGCAAAGTCATGATCAATCAGCCCCAGCTTTTT. The full variable domain, its missing parts supplied by reference TRBV28 and TRBJ1-5, is DVKVTQSSRYLVKRTGEKVFLECVQDMDHENMFWYRQDPGLGLRLIYFSYDVKMKEKGDIPEGYSVSREKKERFSLILESASTNQTSMYLCASKVMINQPQLFGDGTRLSIL.

This clonotype was found many times. The chain recombines TRBV11-2 with TRBJ2-2; the match to TRBD2 covers 7 bases. The V gene's germline CDR1 is SGHAT and CDR2 FQNNGV. V lost 5 bases and J lost 1; bases outside the gene matches: 10. CDR3 size: 17 residues. The CDR3 DNA sequence: TGTGCCAGCAGCCCTCCTAGCGGTGGGGGGAACACCGGGGAGCTGTTTTTT. Residues: CASSPPSGGGNTGELFF.

V gene TRBV28 combines with J gene TRBJ2-7; D perhaps matches TRBD1 (5 bases). V was clipped by 5 bases and J by 2 bases, with 19 bases between them. Per the germline V gene, CDR1 is MDHEN and CDR2 is SYDVKM. CDR3 length: 16 residues. CDR3 DNA sequence: TGTGCCAGCAGTATGTTAAGGGGTCGGATTGCCTACGAGCAGTACTTC. Amino acid sequence: CASSMLRGRIAYEQYF.

This clonotype was recorded only once. This chain links TRBV12-3 or TRBV12-4 with TRBJ2-5; D is uncertain. The CDR3 consists of 13 residues. V was cut by 8 bases and J by 3 bases, with 13 bases left in between. The CDR3 loop is CASSYSGEETQYF. CDR3 in DNA: TGTGCCAGCTCCTACAGTGGGGAAGAGACCCAGTACTTC.

This clonotype has at least ten counts. This chain connects TRBV14 to TRBJ1-1; 8 positions match TRBD1. The CDR3 runs to 15 residues. From germline, CDR1 is SGHDN and CDR2 FVKESK. V lost 3 bases to trimming and J lost 0 bases; unmatched junction nucleotides: 3. As DNA, the CDR3 is TGTGCCAGCAGCCAGCGGACAGGGCTGAACACTGAAGCTTTCTTT. Translated, it gives CASSQRTGLNTEAFF.

The chain employs TRBV5-6 and TRBJ2-5, with 8 bases that match TRBD2. Germline assignment: CDR1 SGHDT and CDR2 YYEEEE. The CDR3 totals 16 residues. V shed 0 bases, J shed 5 bases, and the junction held 9 bases outside the gene matches. As DNA, the CDR3 is TGTGCCAGCAGCTTGGAAACGGGAGGGCCGGGGGAGACCCAGTACTTC. Protein product: CASSLETGGPGETQYF. Variable domain in full (rest from reference TRBV5-6 and TRBJ2-5): DAGVTQSPTHLIKTRGQQVTLRCSPKSGHDTVSWYQQALGQGPQFIFQYYEEEERQRGNFPDRFSGHQFPNYSSELNVNALLLGDSALYLCASSLETGGPGETQYFGPGTRLLVL.

This clonotype was counted at least ten times. The V gene is TRBV7-3, the J gene TRBJ1-3, with 10 nucleotides matching TRBD1. The CDR3 loop spans 14 amino acids. J lost 7 bases, V lost 5 bases, and 5 bases had no gene match. Germline lookup yields CDR1 SGHTA and CDR2 FQGTGA. For the CDR3, the DNA is TGTGCCAGCAGCCGGGACAGGGGAGCGAACACCATATATTTT. Protein sequence: CASSRDRGANTIYF.

This clonotype was seen at least ten times. V gene TRBV19 combines with J gene TRBJ1-3, with 9 bases matching TRBD1. V was pared by 9 bases and J by 0 bases, with 9 bases of the junction left unmatched. The germline V gene has CDR1 LNHDA and CDR2 SQIVND (reference sequence). The CDR3 consists of 16 residues. CDR3 region: CASQMTGGNSGNTIYF. CDR3 DNA sequence: TGTGCCAGCCAGATGACAGGGGGAAACTCTGGAAACACCATATATTTT. The full variable domain, with the rest looked up from reference TRBV19 and TRBJ1-3, is DGGITQSPKYLFRKEGQNVTLSCEQNLNHDAMYWYRQDPGQGLRLIYYSQIVNDFQKGDIAEGYSVSREKKESFPLTVTSAQKNPTAFYLCASQMTGGNSGNTIYFGEGSWLTVV.

This rearrangement joins TRBV11-1 to TRBJ2-2; 11 bases fit TRBD2. This CDR3 is 17 amino acids long. In germline, CDR1 is SGHAT, CDR2 FQDESV (reference sequence). The V and J ends lost 5 bases and 1 base, in that order; junction bases with no gene match: 6. The CDR3 protein is CASSLSGLAGNTGELFF. In DNA, the CDR3 is TGTGCCAGCAGCCTATCCGGACTAGCGGGGAACACCGGGGAGCTGTTTTTT. The full variable domain, in which reference TRBV11-1 and TRBJ2-2 provide the parts outside the CDR3, is EAEVAQSPRYKITEKSQAVAFWCDPISGHATLYWYRQILGQGPELLVQFQDESVVDDSQLPKDRFSAERLKGVDSTLKIQPAELGDSAMYLCASSLSGLAGNTGELFFGEGSRLTVL.

V gene TRBV28 combines with J gene TRBJ1-5; TRBD1 is a possible D gene (6 bases). In germline, CDR1 is MDHEN, CDR2 SYDVKM. V lost 5 bases and J 4 bases, leaving 15 bases between the germline ends. The CDR3 has 15 residues. The CDR3 nucleotides read TGTGCCAGCAGTCCTACCGGGACACGGAATCAGCCCCAGCATTTT. Translation: CASSPTGTRNQPQHF.

The chain has TRBV4-2 and TRBJ1-1; D is possibly TRBD1 (5 bases). Trimming cost V 11 bases and J 8 bases, with 12 bases left between them. The CDR3 length is 10 residues. Germline CDR1 and CDR2: LGHNA and YNFKEQ. As DNA, the CDR3 is TGTGCCGCAGGGCGGGAGGAAGCTTTCTTT. As protein: CAAGREEAFF.

This clonotype has more than one count but fewer than ten. J is TRBJ2-5 and V is TRBV12-3 or TRBV12-4; 11 nucleotides match TRBD1. The CDR3 contains 15 residues. V was clipped by 5 bases and J by 7 bases; unmatched bases: 9. The CDR3 DNA reads TGTGCCAGCAGTCCCCCTCCGGGACAGGGGGGGACCCAGTACTTC. This codes for CASSPPPGQGGTQYF.

This clonotype was seen ten or more times. The J gene is TRBJ2-2, the V gene TRBV18; TRBD2 matches 7 bases. Looked up from germline, CDR1 is KGHSH and CDR2 is LQKENI. The CDR3 loop spans 15 amino acids. The junction had 3 bases not matched to a gene; V was cut back by 2 bases and J by 3 bases. CDR3 protein: CASSPKAGYTGELFF. DNA for the CDR3: TGTGCCAGCTCACCAAAAGCGGGATACACCGGGGAGCTGTTTTTT.

This clonotype was picked up many times. The chain is built from TRBV12-3 or TRBV12-4 and TRBJ2-2; D is possibly TRBD1 (6 bases). The CDR3 is 17 amino acids. Trimming took 2 bases from V and 1 from J, leaving 14 bases between them. The CDR3 spells CASSLRQGHGNTGELFF. In nucleotides, the CDR3 is TGTGCCAGCAGTTTAAGGCAGGGGCACGGGAACACCGGGGAGCTGTTTTTT.

The V and J genes are TRBV15 and TRBJ2-2; D ambiguous. The V gene's germline CDR1 is LNHNV and CDR2 YYDKDF (reference sequence). This CDR3 has 13 amino acids. Trimming pared 1 base from V and 4 bases from J, leaving 4 bases between. CDR3 coding DNA: TGTGCCACCAGCAGAGGGAGCACCGGGGAGCTGTTTTTT. It translates to CATSRGSTGELFF.

The chain links TRBV27 to TRBJ1-1, with 7 bases lining up with TRBD1. The CDR3 has 17 residues. V dropped 5 bases and J dropped 0; count of bases not matched to a gene: 12. CDR1 and CDR2 (germline): MNHEY, SMNVEV (reference sequence). As DNA, the CDR3 is TGTGCCAGCAGTACTCAACAGGGGCGCAGGATGAACACTGAAGCTTTCTTT. This encodes CASSTQQGRRMNTEAFF.

In this sample, this clonotype turned up many times. The V gene is TRBV3-1, the J gene TRBJ2-5; D is unresolved. V was clipped by 4 bases and J by 4 bases, with 10 bases between them. Germline loops: CDR1 LGHDT, CDR2 YNNKEL (reference sequence). The CDR3 extends over 13 amino acids. The CDR3 bases are TGTGCCAGCAGCCCCCACACCCCAGAGACCCAGTACTTC. Translation: CASSPHTPETQYF.

The table lists this clonotype with a few counts. One end of the junction is discordant with germline, which a read error may explain. The chain joins TRBV28 to TRBJ2-4; D assignment may be TRBD1 or TRBD2 (5 bases each). Germline CDR1 reads MDHEN; CDR2 reads SYDVKM. This CDR3 region has 11 residues. CDR3 bases: TGTGCCAGCAGTTCCGGGACCCGCCGGGACTTC. Protein sequence: CASSSGTRRDF. Full variable domain (outside the CDR3, taken from reference TRBV28 and TRBJ2-4): DVKVTQSSRYLVKRTGEKVFLECVQDMDHENMFWYRQDPGLGLRLIYFSYDVKMKEKGDIPEGYSVSREKKERFSLILESASTNQTSMYLCASSSGTRRDFGAGTRLSVL.

This rearrangement joins TRBV28 to TRBJ2-7; no clear D gene. The closer fit of TRBJ2-1 to the DNA end suggests the J call may be wrong. The length of the CDR3 is 12 residues. CDR1 is MDHEN, CDR2 SYDVKM, per germline. The CDR3 sequence is CASTSIGYEQFF. CDR3 sequence (DNA): TGTGCCAGCACTTCGATCGGCTACGAGCAGTTCTTC.

The sample holds a few counts of this clonotype. The chain uses TRBV3-1 and TRBJ2-5, with 13 bases lining up with TRBD2. CDR1 is LGHDT and CDR2 is YNNKEL in the germline V gene (reference sequence). The CDR3 is made up of 17 amino acids. J was trimmed by 2 bases and V by 5 bases; bases with no gene match: 8. Here the CDR3 reads CASSSFTSGRGQETQYF. DNA for the CDR3: TGTGCCAGCAGCTCTTTTACTAGCGGGAGGGGACAAGAGACCCAGTACTTC.

The table lists this clonotype with many counts. The chain carries TRBV4-2 and TRBJ2-7; 15 nucleotides agree with TRBD2. The CDR3 totals 17 residues. Germline V gives CDR1 LGHNA, CDR2 YNFKEQ. Trimming removed 3 bases from V and 6 bases from J; junction bases left unmatched: 9. Here the CDR3 DNA reads TGTGCCAGCAGCCAGCCGGGACTAGCGGGAGGCCGGTCCGAGCAGTACTTC. This translates into CASSQPGLAGGRSEQYF.